This is a list of T cell receptor beta chains from one sample in a study of cytomegalovirus exposure and HLA in healthy donors. Generated by immunoSEQ multiplex PCR, the TCRdb table keeps only in-frame clones and is missing some. The sample lists tens of thousands of clones, 94% seen once, with about 0.6% in the top ten. Sequenced material: PBMCs. These receptors came from a woman between 18 and 29 years old in good health and CMV-seronegative. The CDR3 runs from the conserved cysteine through the conserved F or W. D genes are given only for firm matches. Only some rows state a clone size, as once, few, many or a class for expanded clones.

D: NA
V: TRBV6-5
J: TRBJ2-7
size: NA
CDR3: CASSPWGGERAKQYF
DNA: TGTGCCAGCAGCCCTTGGGGCGGGGAGAGGGCGAAGCAGTACTTC

D: NA
V: TRBV4-2
J: TRBJ2-1
size: few
CDR3: CASSQDADRSYNEQFF
DNA: TGTGCCAGCAGCCAAGATGCAGATCGATCCTACAATGAGCAGTTCTTC

D: NA
V: TRBV5-6
J: TRBJ2-5
size: NA
CDR3: CASSLAAGPGWTQYF
DNA: TGTGCCAGCAGCTTGGCCGCTGGGCCAGGGTGGACCCAGTACTTC

D: TRBD1
V: TRBV2
J: TRBJ2-1
size: NA
CDR3: CARSSTGYPYNEQFF
DNA: TGTGCCAGATCCTCGACAGGGTACCCCTACAATGAGCAGTTCTTC

D: NA
V: TRBV12-5
J: TRBJ2-5
size: NA
CDR3: CASGLSSQETQYF
DNA: TGTGCTAGTGGTTTATCCTCTCAAGAGACCCAGTACTTC

D: TRBD2
V: TRBV9
J: TRBJ2-1
size: NA
CDR3: CASSVETSGGVPQFF
DNA: TGTGCCAGCAGCGTGGAGACTAGCGGGGGGGTCCCGCAGTTCTTC

D: TRBD1
V: TRBV10-2
J: TRBJ1-4
size: NA
CDR3: CASSGQGGEKLFF
DNA: TGCGCCAGCAGCGGACAGGGAGGAGAAAAACTGTTTTTT

D: NA
V: TRBV11-1
J: TRBJ2-2
size: NA
CDR3: CASSPAPGTGELFF
DNA: TGTGCCAGCAGCCCAGCCCCGGGGACCGGGGAGCTGTTTTTT

D: NA
V: TRBV2
J: TRBJ1-1
size: NA
CDR3: CASRRLGTIAFF
DNA: TGTGCCAGCAGACGACTGGGGACAATCGCTTTCTTT

D: NA
V: TRBV28
J: TRBJ1-1
size: NA
CDR3: CASSFQAMNTEAFF
DNA: TGTGCCAGCAGTTTCCAGGCGATGAACACTGAAGCTTTCTTT

D: NA
V: TRBV29-1
J: TRBJ1-2
size: NA
CDR3: CSVAADVGYGYTF
DNA: TGCAGCGTTGCAGCGGACGTGGGGTATGGCTACACCTTC

D: TRBD2
V: TRBV19
J: TRBJ2-5
size: NA
CDR3: CASIGLAGGQEVLEKTQYF
DNA: TGTGCCAGTATAGGGCTAGCGGGGGGCCAGGAGGTCTTAGAGAAGACCCAGTACTTC

D: NA
V: TRBV7-2
J: TRBJ2-7
size: NA
CDR3: CASSLASGQRGGEQYF
DNA: TGTGCCAGCAGCTTAGCCTCTGGACAGCGCGGTGGGGAGCAGTACTTC

D: TRBD1
V: TRBV11-2
J: TRBJ2-7
size: NA
CDR3: CASSLGQGRSYF
DNA: TGTGCCAGCAGCTTGGGACAGGGGAGATCGTACTTC

D: NA
V: TRBV14
J: TRBJ2-3
size: NA
CDR3: CASSQRGNARTSTDTQYF
DNA: TGTGCCAGCAGCCAGAGGGGGAACGCCCGTACTAGCACAGATACGCAGTATTTT

D: NA
V: TRBV11-3
J: TRBJ2-6
size: NA
CDR3: CASSARCSRQSRANVLTF
DNA: TGTGCCAGCAGCGCACGTTGCTCTCGACAAAGTCGGGCCAACGTCCTGACTTTC

D: TRBD1
V: TRBV9
J: TRBJ2-2
size: NA
CDR3: CASSVEVQGAVTGELFF
DNA: TGTGCCAGCAGCGTAGAGGTTCAGGGGGCGGTCACCGGGGAGCTGTTTTTT

D: TRBD1
V: TRBV19
J: TRBJ2-7
size: NA
CDR3: CASSNPTGGGYEQYF
DNA: TGTGCCAGTAGTAACCCGACAGGGGGAGGCTACGAGCAGTACTTC

D: TRBD1
V: TRBV5-1
J: TRBJ1-3
size: NA
CDR3: CASSSGTGRNTIYF
DNA: TGCGCCAGCAGCTCGGGGACAGGTCGAAACACCATATATTTT

D: NA
V: TRBV18
J: TRBJ2-3
size: NA
CDR3: CASSDQGGDTQYF
DNA: TGTGCCAGCTCAGACCAGGGGGGAGATACGCAGTATTTT

D: NA
V: TRBV2
J: TRBJ2-6
size: NA
CDR3: CASRSGGTGANVLTF
DNA: TGTGCCAGCAGATCAGGGGGGACTGGGGCCAACGTCCTGACTTTC

D: TRBD1
V: TRBV4-1
J: TRBJ1-1
size: NA
CDR3: CASSQFGTEEKAFF
DNA: TGCGCCAGCAGCCAATTTGGGACAGAAGAGAAAGCTTTCTTT

D: TRBD1
V: TRBV9
J: TRBJ2-7
size: NA
CDR3: CASSVAGTGGEQYF
DNA: TGTGCCAGCAGCGTAGCGGGGACAGGTGGCGAGCAGTACTTC

D: TRBD1
V: TRBV2
J: TRBJ1-6
size: NA
CDR3: CASIATGGGTPLHF
DNA: TGTGCCAGCATAGCAACAGGGGGCGGGACACCCCTCCACTTT

D: TRBD1
V: TRBV11-2
J: TRBJ1-1
size: NA
CDR3: CASSLAGTGAFF
DNA: TGTGCCAGCAGCTTAGCCGGGACAGGAGCTTTCTTT

D: NA
V: TRBV27
J: TRBJ2-3
size: NA
CDR3: CASSPGLSGDTQYF
DNA: TGTGCCAGCAGTCCAGGACTGTCGGGAGATACGCAGTATTTT

D: NA
V: TRBV11-2
J: TRBJ1-5
size: NA
CDR3: CASSLDPGRNQPQHF
DNA: TGTGCCAGCAGCTTAGATCCTGGCAGGAATCAGCCCCAGCATTTT

D: NA
V: TRBV4-1
J: TRBJ2-7
size: NA
CDR3: CASSQTASREQYF
DNA: TGCGCCAGCAGTCAGACAGCCTCCCGCGAGCAGTACTTC

D: NA
V: TRBV7-3
J: TRBJ2-6
size: NA
CDR3: CASSSSQVPGANVLTF
DNA: TGTGCCAGCAGCTCTTCACAGGTGCCTGGGGCCAACGTCCTGACTTTC

D: TRBD1
V: TRBV6-5
J: TRBJ1-6
size: NA
CDR3: CASSYDRGNSPLHF
DNA: TGTGCCAGCAGTTACGACAGGGGTAATTCACCCCTCCACTTT

D: NA
V: TRBV27
J: TRBJ2-7
size: NA
CDR3: CASSLQGGQQYF
DNA: TGTGCCAGCAGCCTCCAGGGGGGACAGCAGTACTTC

D: NA
V: TRBV7-2
J: TRBJ1-6
size: NA
CDR3: CASSLEVGRGGSPLHF
DNA: TGTGCCAGCAGCTTAGAAGTGGGCCGGGGGGGTTCACCCCTCCACTTT

D: NA
V: TRBV30
J: TRBJ1-1
size: NA
CDR3: CAWSVPPEVTEAFF
DNA: TGTGCCTGGAGTGTACCGCCAGAGGTAACTGAAGCTTTCTTT

D: NA
V: TRBV2
J: TRBJ1-6
size: NA
CDR3: CASSGGGWTSYNSPLHF
DNA: TGTGCCAGCAGTGGGGGAGGTTGGACTAGTTATAATTCACCCCTCCACTTT

D: NA
V: TRBV28
J: TRBJ1-6
size: NA
CDR3: CASSFIGSPLHF
DNA: TGTGCCAGCAGTTTTATCGGTTCACCCCTCCACTTT

D: TRBD1
V: TRBV6-4
J: TRBJ1-1
size: NA
CDR3: CASRQGPLNTEAFF
DNA: TGTGCCTCTCGACAGGGGCCCCTGAACACTGAAGCTTTCTTT

D: NA
V: TRBV6-1
J: TRBJ1-5
size: NA
CDR3: CASSEEEGGGQPQHF
DNA: TGTGCCAGCAGTGAAGAGGAGGGAGGTGGCCAGCCCCAGCATTTT

D: NA
V: TRBV6-6
J: TRBJ1-2
size: NA
CDR3: CASSTQGKWGTGYTF
DNA: TGTGCCAGCAGTACACAGGGAAAGTGGGGGACTGGCTACACCTTC

D: NA
V: TRBV14
J: TRBJ1-1
size: NA
CDR3: CASSLDRRGEAFF
DNA: TGTGCCAGCAGCCTCGACCGGCGGGGTGAAGCTTTCTTT

D: NA
V: TRBV4-1
J: TRBJ1-1
size: NA
CDR3: CASSKGGDNTEAFF
DNA: TGCGCCAGCAGCAAAGGCGGGGATAACACTGAAGCTTTCTTT